This T cell receptor (beta chain) was sequenced in a study of cytomegalovirus exposure and HLA in healthy donors. The PCR had 60 Vbeta and 13 Jbeta primers. Sequencing used immunoSEQ multiplex PCR; TCRdb keeps in-frame clones, though not all of them. Here the sample spans 90,000 to 110,000 clones, approximately 11% being singletons. The CDR3 loop spans 16 amino acids. Trimming cost V 4 bases and J 4 bases, with 17 bases left between them. The V gene's germline CDR1 is LNHDA and CDR2 SQIVND (reference sequence). The J gene is TRBJ2-1, the V gene TRBV19; possible D gene TRBD2, 5 bases. The sequenced material came from PBMCs. The source of this sequence is a man aged 35 to 55 in good health and CMV-seropositive. CDR3 nucleotide sequence: TGTGCCAGTAGTACCGGCGTTACTAGAGCTTACAATGAGCAGTTCTTC. Its protein is CASSTGVTRAYNEQFF.